These 27 T cell receptor beta chains originate from one sample sequenced in a study of Ad26.COV2.S vaccination and SARS-CoV-2 variants (dated by TCRdb to the early 2020s). The sample's treatment or condition, from its label and the paper: 19 received Ad26.COV2.S at low or high dose, single or two shots; about 5 received placebo; per-sample allocation not given. For vaccine and placebo recipients, the sequenced repertoires came from samples collected on day 63 after the first injection. The library was produced with the immunoSEQ multiplex PCR assay. In TCRdb, the immuneACCESS table is reduced to in-frame sequences with V and J assigned. These tables do not hold every clone; where another copy was compared, an unresolved V gene accounts for under half, and the others remain unexplained. In this sample the table shows some 250,000 clones, approximately 87% of which occur a single time. The top ten hold about 10% of the sample.

Sequenced here: peripheral blood, sampled in a trial of Ad26.COV2.S vaccine versus placebo. The receptors shown here come from a person aged 18-60 years who received the Ad26.COV2.S COVID-19 vaccine or a placebo.

The CDR3 bases are TGTGCCAGCAGCTTAGTCGACCGGAATCGACAGCCGGGAAACACCATATATTTT. Translated, it gives CASSLVDRNRQPGNTIYF. V and J are TRBV11-2 and TRBJ1-3, with a possible D match to TRBD1 (5 bases). The CDR3 runs to 18 residues. Trimming left V 1 base short and J 4 bases short, with 20 bases between. The V gene's germline CDR1 is SGHAT and CDR2 FQNNGV.

The chain joins TRBV10-2 to TRBJ2-7, with D possibly TRBD2 on 7 matching bases. Between the trimmed V and J ends, which lost 0 bases and 5 bases, there was a span of 14 bases. The CDR3 spans 15 residues. CDR1 and CDR2 (germline): WSHSY, SAAADI. CDR3 in DNA: TGCGCCAGCAGTGAGTCGGGGGGGGGCGGACACGAGCAGTACTTC. This gives the protein CASSESGGGGHEQYF.

V usage is TRBV19 and J usage is TRBJ1-5, with D possibly being TRBD1 (5 bases). The germline CDR1 and CDR2 sequences are LNHDA and SQIVND (reference sequence). The CDR3 is made up of 15 amino acids. Trimming stripped 3 bases from V and 4 bases from J, with 13 bases between. The chain's CDR3 is CASSIKAGFNQPQHF. CDR3 DNA sequence: TGTGCCAGTAGTATTAAGGCAGGGTTTAATCAGCCCCAGCATTTT.

This chain uses TRBV25-1 with TRBJ2-1; weak D call: TRBD1 (5 bases). The CDR3 has 13 amino acids. Germline V gives CDR1 MGHDK, CDR2 SYGVNS. V was cut by 4 bases and J by 5 bases, with 9 bases left in between. CDR3 sequence: CASSAQGHNEQFF. The DNA of the CDR3 is TGTGCCAGCAGTGCGCAGGGTCACAATGAGCAGTTCTTC.

J is TRBJ2-4 and V is TRBV9, with D maybe TRBD1 (7 bases). CDR1 and CDR2 (germline): SGDLS, YYNGEE. V gave up 3 bases and J gave up 1 base, with 11 bases separating them. The CDR3 covers 15 residues. CDR3: CASSAPGGAKNIQYF. The CDR3 nucleotides read TGTGCCAGCAGCGCCCCAGGGGGGGCCAAAAACATTCAGTACTTC.

The chain has TRBV6-2 or TRBV6-3 and TRBJ2-2; either TRBD1 or TRBD2 may fit D (5 bases each). V was cut by 2 bases and J by 0 bases, with 7 bases left in between. Germline CDR1 is MNHEY and CDR2 is SVGEGT. The length of the CDR3 is 15 residues. CDR3 sequence: CASSYGTTNTGELFF. The CDR3 DNA reads as TGTGCCAGCAGTTACGGGACCACGAACACCGGGGAGCTGTTTTTT.

The gene calls are TRBV9 and TRBJ1-3, with D unresolved. Germline V CDR1 and CDR2: SGDLS, YYNGEE. The CDR3 has 15 amino acids. The V end was cut by 4 bases, the J end by 0 bases, with 11 bases between. The CDR3 loop reads CASSPRRDSGNTIYF. CDR3 sequence (DNA): TGTGCCAGCAGCCCCCGCAGAGACTCTGGAAACACCATATATTTT.

The rearrangement joins TRBV5-1 to TRBJ2-3, with D perhaps being TRBD1 or TRBD2 (5 bases each). Trimming shortened V by 0 bases and J by 8 bases, and 19 bases separated the two germline ends. This CDR3 comprises 16 residues. Germline V gene lookup returns CDR1 SGHRS and CDR2 YFSETQ. This CDR3 is CASSLDAGTGTRTQYF. DNA of the CDR3: TGCGCCAGCAGCTTGGATGCCGGGACCGGGACGCGTACGCAGTATTTT.

The chain uses TRBV7-3 and TRBJ2-2; 8 positions agree with TRBD2. CDR1 SGHTA and CDR2 FQGTGA come from the germline V gene. The CDR3 spans 15 residues. V lost 10 bases and J lost 2; bases outside the gene matches: 9. The CDR3 coding sequence is TGTGCCACCCGCCGGGAGGGCACTAACACCGGGGAGCTGTTTTTT. It specifies CATRREGTNTGELFF.

This clone was counted only a few times. This chain connects TRBV7-9 to TRBJ1-4; 7 bases are shared with TRBD1. The CDR3 extends over 16 amino acids. The germline V gene has CDR1 SEHNR and CDR2 FQNEAQ (reference sequence). J lost 6 bases, V lost 5 bases, and 12 bases had no gene match. As DNA, the CDR3 is TGTGCCAGCAGCGATTGGGGAAGACAGGGATATGAAAAACTGTTTTTT. Protein sequence: CASSDWGRQGYEKLFF.

The chain carries TRBV18 and TRBJ2-3, with 8 bases lining up with TRBD1. This CDR3 comprises 14 residues. CDR1 and CDR2 from the germline V gene are KGHSH and LQKENI. Trimming cost V 6 bases and J 4 bases; bases outside gene matches: 6. DNA for the CDR3: TGTGCCAGCTCTCACGGACAGGGCGCAGATACGCAGTATTTT. This encodes CASSHGQGADTQYF.

The chain carries TRBV19 and TRBJ2-2; D tentatively fits TRBD1 or TRBD2 (6 bases each). Trimming left V 10 bases short and J 7 bases short, with 22 bases between. CDR1 is LNHDA and CDR2 is SQIVND in the germline V gene (reference sequence). The CDR3 totals 15 residues. The CDR3 spells CATHGGGGRHGELFF. The CDR3 region has the DNA TGTGCCACTCATGGTGGTGGGGGGCGGCACGGGGAGCTGTTTTTT.

In this sample, this clone turned up once. The chain joins TRBV7-8 to TRBJ2-5; D perhaps matches TRBD1 (6 bases). V was shortened by 9 bases and J by 2 bases, with 16 bases between the two germline ends. Germline CDR1 and CDR2: SGHVS and FQNEAQ. This CDR3 is built from 14 residues. CDR3 sequence: CARGKGRGQETQYF. The CDR3 DNA reads as TGTGCCAGAGGTAAGGGCAGGGGTCAAGAGACCCAGTACTTC.

The chain carries TRBV5-5 and TRBJ2-5; 7 nucleotides agree with TRBD1. With 4 bases clipped from V and 5 bases from J, the junction kept 8 bases outside the gene matches. The CDR3 extends over 14 amino acids. Germline-derived CDR1 and CDR2 are SGHKS and YYEKEE (reference sequence). The CDR3: CASSRGQPPETQYF. CDR3 DNA: TGTGCCAGCAGCCGGGGACAGCCTCCGGAGACCCAGTACTTC.

The sample holds one count of this clone. The chain carries TRBV4-3 and TRBJ1-3, with 7 nucleotides matching TRBD1. Germline trimming cut 0 bases from V and 1 base from J; bases unmatched to any gene: 9. This CDR3 has 18 amino acids. Germline loops: CDR1 LGHNA, CDR2 YSLEER. The CDR3 region has the DNA TGCGCCAGCAGCCAAGAGTGGGGGGACAGAAGATCTGGAAACACCATATATTTT. Translation: CASSQEWGDRRSGNTIYF.

This chain links TRBV14 with TRBJ2-1; D is unresolved. CDR3 length: 17 amino acids. The germline CDR1 and CDR2 sequences are SGHDN and FVKESK. Trimming left V 1 base short and J 4 bases short, with 17 bases between. CDR3 DNA sequence: TGTGCCAGCAGCCAAGTGGCATCTACCTCTGGGTACAATGAGCAGTTCTTC. It is translated as CASSQVASTSGYNEQFF.

The genes are TRBV13 and TRBJ2-7, with a possible D match to TRBD2 (6 bases). The CDR3 is 14 residues long. The germline V gene has CDR1 PRHDT and CDR2 FYEKMQ (reference sequence). V was shortened by 4 bases and J by 5 bases, with 15 bases between the two germline ends. Here the CDR3 DNA reads TGTGCCAGCAGCTCACCGGGGAGGACACACGAGCAGTACTTC. Translation gives CASSSPGRTHEQYF.

The CDR3 spells CASSQRGWRENWDTQYF. DNA for the CDR3: TGCGCCAGCAGCCAACGGGGGTGGCGGGAGAATTGGGATACGCAGTATTTT. The rearrangement uses TRBV4-1 and TRBJ2-3; 7 bases are shared with TRBD2. The trim removed 2 bases at V and 6 bases at J, leaving 14 bases unmatched. The germline V gene encodes CDR1 MGHRA and CDR2 YSYEKL. CDR3 length: 17 residues.

This clone was seen more than once but under ten times. The rearrangement links TRBV6-4 to TRBJ1-2; D not resolved. Per germline, CDR1 MRHNA and CDR2 SNTAGT. The V gene lost 7 bases and the J gene lost 2 bases, with 14 bases spanning the gap. CDR3 size: 14 residues. This CDR3 reads CASKGEGINYGYTF. DNA for the CDR3: TGTGCCAGCAAGGGAGAAGGGATCAACTATGGCTACACCTTC.

This chain uses TRBV20-1 with TRBJ2-7; the match to TRBD1 covers 8 bases. V lost 3 bases, J lost 2 bases, and 6 bases stayed unmatched. The CDR3 has 14 residues. CDR1 is DFQATT and CDR2 is SNEGSKA in the germline V gene (reference sequence). CDR3 sequence reads: CSASAGQVPYEQYF. As DNA, the CDR3 is TGCAGTGCTAGTGCGGGACAGGTACCCTACGAGCAGTACTTC.

The chain is built from TRBV4-3 and TRBJ2-3, with 9 bases identical to TRBD2. The CDR3 extends over 15 amino acids. The V and J ends lost 4 bases and 6 bases, in that order; junction bases with no gene match: 8. CDR1 and CDR2 (germline): LGHNA, YSLEER. The CDR3 is CASSRQRGAADTQYF. The CDR3 DNA is TGCGCCAGCAGCCGACAGCGGGGGGCGGCGGATACGCAGTATTTT.

This clone has a handful of counts. The rearrangement links TRBV5-1 to TRBJ1-6; 9 bases map to TRBD1. CDR3 length equals 15 residues. Germline trimming cut 3 bases from V and 6 bases from J; bases unmatched to any gene: 4. In germline, CDR1 is SGHRS, CDR2 YFSETQ. The CDR3 DNA is TGCGCCAGCAGCTCGGGACAGGGAGGTAATTCACCCCTCCACTTT. This sequence encodes CASSSGQGGNSPLHF.

In this sample, this clone turned up a few times. This chain joins TRBV7-2 and TRBJ2-1; D perhaps matches TRBD1 (6 bases). The CDR3 sequence is 14 residues long. V dropped 3 bases and J dropped 1 base, with 7 bases sitting between them. Germline-derived CDR1 and CDR2 are SGHTA and FQGNSA. The CDR3 sequence: CASSFGQSYNEQFF. As DNA, the CDR3 is TGTGCCAGCAGCTTTGGACAGTCCTACAATGAGCAGTTCTTC.

The V call is TRBV4-2, the J call TRBJ2-7; maybe TRBD2 (6 bases). The CDR3 extends over 14 amino acids. Per germline, CDR1 LGHNA and CDR2 YNFKEQ. V dropped 2 bases and J dropped 2 bases, with 10 bases sitting between them. CDR3 sequence (DNA): TGTGCCAGCAGCCAATTGACTAGTGCCTACGAGCAGTACTTC. This encodes CASSQLTSAYEQYF.

The rearrangement joins TRBV11-2 to TRBJ2-3, with 10 nucleotides matching TRBD2. CDR1 is SGHAT and CDR2 is FQNNGV in the germline V gene. V shed 1 base and J 3 bases; nucleotides not matched to a gene: 4. The CDR3 spans 16 residues. As DNA, the CDR3 is TGTGCCAGCAGCTTAGGGGTTAGCGGGGGGACAGATACGCAGTATTTT. Its protein is CASSLGVSGGTDTQYF.

The chain uses TRBV7-8 and TRBJ2-3; a weak D match, TRBD2 (6 bases). The germline CDR1 and CDR2 sequences are SGHVS and FQNEAQ. Trimming removed 2 bases at V and 1 base at J, with 7 bases between. The length of the CDR3 is 14 residues. CDR3 amino acids: CASSLRGGTDTQYF. The CDR3 coding sequence is TGTGCCAGCAGCTTACGCGGGGGCACAGATACGCAGTATTTT.

The gene calls are TRBV2 and TRBJ1-1; TRBD1 aligns across 8 bases. Germline V gene sequence: CDR1 SNHLY, CDR2 FYNNEI. CDR3 length: 14 residues. J was trimmed by 1 base and V by 7 bases; bases with no gene match: 5. CDR3 residues: CASNRDRRNTEAFF. Here the CDR3 DNA reads TGTGCCAGCAACCGGGACAGGAGGAACACTGAAGCTTTCTTT.